Detailed here is one T cell receptor (beta chain). Its antigen remains unknown. Primers: 60 Vbeta forward and 13 Jbeta reverse. Profiling relied on immunoSEQ multiplex PCR, and the TCRdb table lists in-frame clones only, not all of them. The sample holds some 190,000 clones, around 80% seen once. The data belong to a study of cytomegalovirus exposure and HLA in healthy donors. Looking at the study overall: The Caucasian-associated ancestry cluster contained more than 75% of the 398 genotyped donors.

The study's findings and limits: Highly shared variants forming one cluster were likely a sequencing artifact.

Trimming stripped 5 bases from V and 2 bases from J, with 13 bases between. Germline CDR1 is MGHDK and CDR2 is SYGVNS. The CDR3 is 15 amino acids. What was sequenced was PBMCs. The sequence derives from a man younger than 30 in good health and CMV-seronegative. V and J are TRBV25-1 and TRBJ2-1; D not certain. CDR3: CASSRIRGPYNEQFF. DNA of the CDR3: TGTGCCAGCAGTAGGATCCGCGGTCCCTACAATGAGCAGTTCTTC. Full variable domain (rest looked up from reference TRBV25-1 and TRBJ2-1): EADIYQTPRYLVIGTGKKITLECSQTMGHDKMYWYQQDPGMELHLIHYSYGVNSTEKGDLSSESTVSRIRTEHFPLTLESARPSHTSQYLCASSRIRGPYNEQFFGPGTRLTVL.